The present entry profiles one TCR beta chain with its context. Trimming left V 3 bases short and J 3 bases short, with 7 bases between. This CDR3 has 13 residues. CDR1 is SGDLS and CDR2 is YYNGEE in the germline V gene. Here immunoSEQ multiplex PCR was the method, and the copy in TCRdb shows in-frame clones only, minus some. Of about 120,000 clones listed, approximately 90% were seen once; the top ten hold more than 2.5%. The sample belongs to a study of T cell responses to AZD1222 COVID-19 vaccine. The sequenced sample was peripheral blood, obtained on day 0 of AZD1222 vaccination. This chain links TRBV9 with TRBJ2-1; D gene unclear. The TCR comes from an adult in good health. CDR3 nucleotide sequence: TGTGCCAGCAGCGGGTGGGGCTACAATGAGCAGTTCTTC. It yields the protein CASSGWGYNEQFF.